This record concerns one T cell receptor beta chain sequence. The antigen is not known. The data belong to a study of T-cell reconstitution after alpha-beta-depleted transplantation in children. Germline V gene data show CDR1 as SEHNR and CDR2 as FQNEAQ (reference sequence). This CDR3 spans 15 amino acids. J lost 8 bases, V lost 2 bases, and 8 bases had no gene match. Study-wide results and limits: Where some patients showed high TCRbeta diversity at day 60, it came from recipient T cells and thymic progenitors that had survived.

The authors prepared the TCRbeta library with unique molecular identifiers. One entry per CDR3 protein results from TCRdb running MiXCR on the PCR reads. The table records around 580,000 distinct CDR3 sequences, 25% to 30% of them present only once. Sequencing was performed on PBMCs, taken before TCRalphabeta/CD19-depleted stem cell transplant. The rearrangement uses TRBV7-9 and TRBJ1-2, with 10 nucleotides matching TRBD1. The clonotype originates from a boy under three years old with Wiskott-Aldrich syndrome, due to receive a stem cell transplant. CDR3 coding DNA: TGTGCCAGCAGCTTAAGACAGGGGGCGCGTGAAGGCTACACCTTC. As protein: CASSLRQGAREGYTF.